The source of this TCR beta chain is a study of T-cell memory formation after mild COVID-19 (dated by TCRdb to the early 2020s). In the study overall: TCR sequence clusters from the two donors were largely donor specific. In a couple of donors, T-cell clones that expanded and contracted after mild COVID-19 were tracked by sequencing TCRalpha and TCRbeta repertoires over time. The cohort was made up of two young adult volunteers, one female and one male, who were previously healthy. Here is what the overall study found, with its caveats: Balanced CD4/CD8 phenotypes were observed for clones contracting from day 15 to 85, whereas a bias towards CD4+ was observed for a second wave of clones expanding from day 15 to 37. Only a couple of mild cases were covered in the study, and larger cohorts including severe cases with pre-infection samples were considered necessary. The second-wave clones that peaked on day 37 were not confirmed to be SARS-CoV-2 specific. Some responding clones were found in pre-infection memory, which suggests that pre-existing cross-reactive memory T cells took part in the SARS-CoV-2 response. Contracting CD4+ clones were found mainly in CM and EM memory subsets, while CD8+ clones were enriched in EMRA.

Of note for this clonotype: Its binding antigen is unknown. Base qualities are not recorded, but no much larger clone differs from it by a single base.

Based on the germline V gene, the CDR1 and CDR2 sequences are SGHTA and FQGTGA. The CDR3, from cysteine to phenylalanine, totals 14 residues. The kept DNA is CDR3 alone, 42 bases in frame from the first base. V loses 6 bases of germline sequence and J loses 2 bases, and the interval between the two ends is 10 bases. The instrument was an Illumina NovaSeq 6000. Using 5'RACE with constant-segment primers, TCRalpha and TCRbeta cDNA libraries were constructed, with sample barcodes and unique molecular identifiers added in the process. Trizol reagent was used to extract RNA from every sample. The libraries were amplified in two PCR steps, and the second step added a second sample barcode and Illumina TruSeq adapters. Sequencing of libraries was performed on an Illumina NovaSeq with 2 x 150 bp paired-end reads. Under the source paper's analysis protocol: The reads were demultiplexed and collapsed into UMI-guided consensus sequences using migec v1.2.7. Using mixcr v2.1.11, UMI consensuses were aligned to TRA and TRB V and J templates and then assembled into clonotypes. Expanded or contracted clonotypes were those called significant by both edgeR and NoisET, with noise models trained on biological replicates. For edgeR calls, the cutoffs were a false discovery rate-adjusted p below 0.01 and a log2 fold-change threshold of 1. PCA with hierarchical clustering of max-normalized trajectories of the 1000 most abundant clonotypes was used as exploratory dynamics analysis. Separately sequenced CD4+ and CD8+ repertoires were used to assign a CD4 or CD8 phenotype to each responding clone. Through fastp at Q25 and MiXCR, TCRdb rebuilt clones from the public reads, retaining in-frame beta chains. A single entry per CDR3 protein holds the most common genes and DNA from its merged rows. V and J calls and clone size were set by TCRdb, not the authors. This sample holds about 240,000 distinct CDR3 sequences; around a tenth were observed only once. The top ten clones comprise 20% to 25% of the sample.

Ficoll-Paque density gradient centrifugation was the method used to isolate PBMCs. This TCR was sampled from a man in his late teens or twenties who had mild COVID-19 (a few samples of this study predate the infection). The sample titles of this study are shuffled in the database, so cell type and time point are left out; the donor was told from shared clones. Input material: PBMCs or a T cell subset sorted from them (not recorded which). The rearranged chain carries TRBV7-3 and TRBJ2-2; a tentative D call is TRBD1 (5 bases match). The CDR3 is CASRRQSNTGELFF. The DNA sequence is TGTGCCAGCAGGCGACAGTCAAACACCGGGGAGCTGTTTTTT. Outside the CDR3, residues come from the reference TRBV7-3 and TRBJ2-2 proteins, so the full variable domain is: GAGVSQTPSNKVTEKGKYVELRCDPISGHTALYWYRQSLGQGPEFLIYFQGTGAADDSGLPNDRFFAVRPEGSVSTLKIQRTERGDSAVYLCASRRQSNTGELFFGEGSRLTVL.